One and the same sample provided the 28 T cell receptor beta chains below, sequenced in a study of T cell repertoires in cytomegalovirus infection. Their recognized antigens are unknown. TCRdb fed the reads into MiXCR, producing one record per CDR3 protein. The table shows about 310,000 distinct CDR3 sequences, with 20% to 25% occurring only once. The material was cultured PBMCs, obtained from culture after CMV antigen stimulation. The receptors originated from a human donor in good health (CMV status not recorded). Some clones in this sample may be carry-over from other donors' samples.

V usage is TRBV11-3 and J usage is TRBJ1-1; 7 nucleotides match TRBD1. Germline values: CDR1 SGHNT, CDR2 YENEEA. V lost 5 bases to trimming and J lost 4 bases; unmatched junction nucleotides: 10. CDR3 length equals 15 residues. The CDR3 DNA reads TGTGCCAGCAGCGCTCGACAGGGAGGGGCCACTGAAGCTTTCTTT. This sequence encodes CASSARQGGATEAFF.

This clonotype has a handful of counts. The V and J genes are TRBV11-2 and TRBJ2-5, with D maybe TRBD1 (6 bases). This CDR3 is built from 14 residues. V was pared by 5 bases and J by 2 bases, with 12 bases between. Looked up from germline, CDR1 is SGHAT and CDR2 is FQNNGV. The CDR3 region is CASSRGGLQETQYF. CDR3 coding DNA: TGTGCCAGCAGCCGTGGGGGCTTACAAGAGACCCAGTACTTC.

Here the CDR3 reads CASSIMHRRSSETQYF. The CDR3 nucleotides are TGTGCCAGTAGTATAATGCACAGGAGGTCTAGTGAGACCCAGTACTTC. V is TRBV19 and J is TRBJ2-5; D assignment may be TRBD1 or TRBD2 (5 bases each). Per germline, CDR1 LNHDA and CDR2 SQIVND (reference sequence). CDR3 length: 16 amino acids. V was clipped by 2 bases and J by 5 bases, with 18 bases between them. The full variable domain, its missing parts supplied by reference TRBV19 and TRBJ2-5, is DGGITQSPKYLFRKEGQNVTLSCEQNLNHDAMYWYRQDPGQGLRLIYYSQIVNDFQKGDIAEGYSVSREKKESFPLTVTSAQKNPTAFYLCASSIMHRRSSETQYFGPGTRLLVL.

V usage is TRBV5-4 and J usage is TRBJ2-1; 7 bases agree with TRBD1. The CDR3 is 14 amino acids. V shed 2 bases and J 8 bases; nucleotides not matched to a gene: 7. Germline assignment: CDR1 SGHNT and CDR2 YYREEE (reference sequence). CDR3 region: CASSLRTGSDEQFF. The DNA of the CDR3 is TGTGCCAGCAGCTTAAGGACAGGCAGCGATGAGCAGTTCTTC.

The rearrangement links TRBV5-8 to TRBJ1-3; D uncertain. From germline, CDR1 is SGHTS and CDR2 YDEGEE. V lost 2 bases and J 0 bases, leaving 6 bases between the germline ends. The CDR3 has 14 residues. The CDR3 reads CASSFLFSGNTIYF. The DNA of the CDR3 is TGTGCCAGCAGCTTCTTGTTCTCTGGAAACACCATATATTTT.

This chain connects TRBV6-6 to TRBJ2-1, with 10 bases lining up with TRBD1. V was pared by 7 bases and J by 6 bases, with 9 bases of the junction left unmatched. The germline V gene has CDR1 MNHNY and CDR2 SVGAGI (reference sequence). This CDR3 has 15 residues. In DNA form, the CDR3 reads TGTGCCAGCACCCAGACAGGGGGCTTGGCCAATGAGCAGTTCTTC. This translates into CASTQTGGLANEQFF.

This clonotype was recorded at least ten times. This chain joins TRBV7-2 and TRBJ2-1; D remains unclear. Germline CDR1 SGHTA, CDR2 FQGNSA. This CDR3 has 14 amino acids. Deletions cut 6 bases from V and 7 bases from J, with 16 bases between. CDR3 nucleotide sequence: TGTGCCAGCAGTTCCGGCCCCGGAAAAAATGAGCAGTTCTTC. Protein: CASSSGPGKNEQFF. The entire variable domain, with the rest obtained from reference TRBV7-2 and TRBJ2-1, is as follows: GAGVSQSPSNKVTEKGKDVELRCDPISGHTALYWYRQSLGQGLEFLIYFQGNSAPDKSGLPSDRFSAERTGGSVSTLTIQRTQQEDSAVYLCASSSGPGKNEQFFGPGTRLTVL.

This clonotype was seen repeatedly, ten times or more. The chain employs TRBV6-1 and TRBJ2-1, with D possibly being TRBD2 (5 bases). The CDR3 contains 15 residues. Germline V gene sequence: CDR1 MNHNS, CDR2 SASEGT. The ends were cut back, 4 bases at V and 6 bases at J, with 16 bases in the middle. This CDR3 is CASSGPGRMVNEQFF. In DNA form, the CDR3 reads TGTGCCAGCAGTGGACCGGGAAGAATGGTCAATGAGCAGTTCTTC.

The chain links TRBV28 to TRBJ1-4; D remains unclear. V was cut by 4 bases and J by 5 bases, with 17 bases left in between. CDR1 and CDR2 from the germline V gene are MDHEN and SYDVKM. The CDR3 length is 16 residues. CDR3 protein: CASSSPLGGLNEKLFF. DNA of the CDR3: TGTGCCAGCAGTTCTCCTTTGGGCGGCCTAAATGAAAAACTGTTTTTT.

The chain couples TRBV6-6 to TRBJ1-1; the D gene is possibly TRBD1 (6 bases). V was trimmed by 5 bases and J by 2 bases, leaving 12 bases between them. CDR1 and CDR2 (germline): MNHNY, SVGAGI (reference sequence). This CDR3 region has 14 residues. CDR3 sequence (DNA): TGTGCCAGCAGTGTAATACAGGGCAACACTGAAGCTTTCTTT. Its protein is CASSVIQGNTEAFF.

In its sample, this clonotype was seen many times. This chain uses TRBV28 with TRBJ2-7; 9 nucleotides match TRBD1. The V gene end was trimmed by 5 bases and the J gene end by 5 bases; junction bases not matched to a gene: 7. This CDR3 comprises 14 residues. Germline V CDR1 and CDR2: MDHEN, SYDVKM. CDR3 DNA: TGTGCCAGCAGTAAGGACAGGGGTCAGGACGAGCAGTACTTC. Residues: CASSKDRGQDEQYF.

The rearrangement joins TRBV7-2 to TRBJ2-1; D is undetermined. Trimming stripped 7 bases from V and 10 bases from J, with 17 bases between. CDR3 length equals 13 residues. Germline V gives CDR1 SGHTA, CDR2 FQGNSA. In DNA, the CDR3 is TGTGCCAGCACTCCGGACCCTCTCAAGGAGCAGTTCTTC. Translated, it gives CASTPDPLKEQFF.

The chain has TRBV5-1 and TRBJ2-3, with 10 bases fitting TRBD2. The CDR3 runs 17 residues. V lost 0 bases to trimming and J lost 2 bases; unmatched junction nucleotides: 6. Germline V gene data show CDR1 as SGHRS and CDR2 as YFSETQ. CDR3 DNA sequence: TGCGCCAGCAGCTTGGGGGTGACTAGCGGGTTCACAGATACGCAGTATTTT. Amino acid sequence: CASSLGVTSGFTDTQYF. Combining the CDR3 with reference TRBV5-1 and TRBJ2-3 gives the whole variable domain KAGVTQTPRYLIKTRGQQVTLSCSPISGHRSVSWYQQTPGQGLQFLFEYFSETQRNKGNFPGRFSGRQFSNSRSEMNVSTLELGDSALYLCASSLGVTSGFTDTQYFGPGTRLTVL.

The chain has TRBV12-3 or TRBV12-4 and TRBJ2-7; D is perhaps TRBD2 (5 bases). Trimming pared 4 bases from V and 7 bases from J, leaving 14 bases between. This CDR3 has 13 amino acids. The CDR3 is CASSSRRVGEQYV. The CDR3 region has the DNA TGTGCCAGCAGTTCCCGGCGGGTAGGAGAGCAGTACGTC.

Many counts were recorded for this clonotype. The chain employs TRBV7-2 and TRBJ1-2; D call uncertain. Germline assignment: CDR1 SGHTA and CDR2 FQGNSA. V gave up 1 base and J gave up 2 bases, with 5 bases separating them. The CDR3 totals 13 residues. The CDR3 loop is CASSLDGNYGYTF. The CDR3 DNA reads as TGTGCCAGCAGCTTAGACGGAAACTATGGCTACACCTTC. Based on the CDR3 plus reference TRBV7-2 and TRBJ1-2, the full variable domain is GAGVSQSPSNKVTEKGKDVELRCDPISGHTALYWYRQSLGQGLEFLIYFQGNSAPDKSGLPSDRFSAERTGGSVSTLTIQRTQQEDSAVYLCASSLDGNYGYTFGSGTRLTVV.

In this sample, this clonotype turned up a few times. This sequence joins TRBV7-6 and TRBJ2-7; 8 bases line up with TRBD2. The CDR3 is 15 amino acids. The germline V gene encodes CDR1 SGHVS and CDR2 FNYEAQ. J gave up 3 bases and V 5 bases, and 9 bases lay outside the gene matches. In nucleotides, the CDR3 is TGTGCCAGCAGCCCGGGGGATAGCGGGATCTACGAGCAGTACTTC. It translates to CASSPGDSGIYEQYF.

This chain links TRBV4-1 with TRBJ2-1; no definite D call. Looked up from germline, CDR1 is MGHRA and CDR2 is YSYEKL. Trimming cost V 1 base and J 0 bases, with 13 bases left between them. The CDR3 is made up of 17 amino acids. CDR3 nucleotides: TGCGCCAGCAGCCAAGTCCATAGCAAGAGCTCCTACAATGAGCAGTTCTTC. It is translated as CASSQVHSKSSYNEQFF.

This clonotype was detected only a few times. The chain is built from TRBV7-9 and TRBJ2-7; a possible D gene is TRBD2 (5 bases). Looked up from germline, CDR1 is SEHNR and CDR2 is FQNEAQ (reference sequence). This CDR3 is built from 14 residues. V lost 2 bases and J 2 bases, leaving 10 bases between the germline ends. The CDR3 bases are TGTGCCAGCAGCTTATACTCGGGGACCTACGAGCAGTACTTC. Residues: CASSLYSGTYEQYF.

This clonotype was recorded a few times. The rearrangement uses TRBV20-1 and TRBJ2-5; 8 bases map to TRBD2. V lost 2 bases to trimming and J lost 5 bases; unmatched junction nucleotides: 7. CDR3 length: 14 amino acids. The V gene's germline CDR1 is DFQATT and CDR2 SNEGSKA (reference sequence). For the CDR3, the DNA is TGCAGTGCTAGACCGGGACTAGGGCTGGAGACCCAGTACTTC. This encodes CSARPGLGLETQYF.

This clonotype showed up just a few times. The chain's CDR3 is CASSFLAGGETQYF. CDR3 nucleotides: TGTGCCAGCAGTTTCTTAGCGGGAGGAGAGACCCAGTACTTC. The V call is TRBV6-1, the J call TRBJ2-5, with 10 bases aligning to TRBD2. Looked up from germline, CDR1 is MNHNS and CDR2 is SASEGT. The ends lost 5 bases at V and 4 bases at J; junction bases unmatched: 4. The CDR3 has 14 amino acids.

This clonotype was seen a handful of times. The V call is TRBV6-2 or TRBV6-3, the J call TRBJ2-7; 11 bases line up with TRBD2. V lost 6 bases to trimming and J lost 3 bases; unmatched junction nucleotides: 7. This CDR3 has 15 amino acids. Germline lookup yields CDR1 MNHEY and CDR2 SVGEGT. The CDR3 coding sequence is TGTGCCAGCAGAACTGGGACTAGCGGATACTACGAGCAGTACTTC. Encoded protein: CASRTGTSGYYEQYF.

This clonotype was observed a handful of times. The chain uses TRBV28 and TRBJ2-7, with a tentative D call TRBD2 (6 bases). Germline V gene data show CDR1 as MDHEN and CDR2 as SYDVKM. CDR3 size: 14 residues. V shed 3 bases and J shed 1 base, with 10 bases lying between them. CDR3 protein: CASSFWDFSYEQYF. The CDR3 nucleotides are TGTGCCAGCAGTTTCTGGGACTTTTCCTACGAGCAGTACTTC.

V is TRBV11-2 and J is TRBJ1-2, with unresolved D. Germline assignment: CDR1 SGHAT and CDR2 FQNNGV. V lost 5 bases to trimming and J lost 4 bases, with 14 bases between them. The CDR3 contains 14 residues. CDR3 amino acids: CASSLVLGLYGYTF. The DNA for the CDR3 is TGTGCCAGCAGCCTAGTATTAGGCCTCTATGGCTACACCTTC.

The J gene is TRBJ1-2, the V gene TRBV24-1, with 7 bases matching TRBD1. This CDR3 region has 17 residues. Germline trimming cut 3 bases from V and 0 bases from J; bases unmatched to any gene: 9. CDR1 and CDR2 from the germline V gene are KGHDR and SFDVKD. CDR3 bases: TGTGCCACCAGTGATCGGACAGGAGAATCAGCTAACTATGGCTACACCTTC. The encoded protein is CATSDRTGESANYGYTF.

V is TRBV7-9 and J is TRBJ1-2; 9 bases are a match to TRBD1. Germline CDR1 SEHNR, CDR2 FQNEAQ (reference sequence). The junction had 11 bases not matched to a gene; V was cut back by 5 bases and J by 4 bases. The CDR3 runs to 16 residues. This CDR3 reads CASSPLAGQGTYGYTF. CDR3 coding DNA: TGTGCCAGCAGCCCGTTGGCTGGACAGGGGACCTATGGCTACACCTTC.

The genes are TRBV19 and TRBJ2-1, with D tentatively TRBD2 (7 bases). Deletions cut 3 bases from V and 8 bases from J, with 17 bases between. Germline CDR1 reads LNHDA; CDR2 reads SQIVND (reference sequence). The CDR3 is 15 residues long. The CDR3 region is CASSIGVSGGDEQFF. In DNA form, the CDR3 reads TGTGCCAGTAGTATTGGTGTCTCGGGGGGCGATGAGCAGTTCTTC.

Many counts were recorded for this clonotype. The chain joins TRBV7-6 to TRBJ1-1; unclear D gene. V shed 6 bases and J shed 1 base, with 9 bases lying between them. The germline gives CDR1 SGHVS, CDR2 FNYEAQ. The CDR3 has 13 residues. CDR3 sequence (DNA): TGTGCCAGCAGGGGCATGGGGAACACTGAAGCTTTCTTT. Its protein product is CASRGMGNTEAFF.

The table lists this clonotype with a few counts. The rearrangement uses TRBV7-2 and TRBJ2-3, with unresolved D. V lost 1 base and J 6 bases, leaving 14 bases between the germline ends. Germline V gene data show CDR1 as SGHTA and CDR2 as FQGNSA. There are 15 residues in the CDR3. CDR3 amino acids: CASSLGFVKADTQYF. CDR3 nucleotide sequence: TGTGCCAGCAGCTTAGGGTTTGTGAAGGCGGATACGCAGTATTTT.